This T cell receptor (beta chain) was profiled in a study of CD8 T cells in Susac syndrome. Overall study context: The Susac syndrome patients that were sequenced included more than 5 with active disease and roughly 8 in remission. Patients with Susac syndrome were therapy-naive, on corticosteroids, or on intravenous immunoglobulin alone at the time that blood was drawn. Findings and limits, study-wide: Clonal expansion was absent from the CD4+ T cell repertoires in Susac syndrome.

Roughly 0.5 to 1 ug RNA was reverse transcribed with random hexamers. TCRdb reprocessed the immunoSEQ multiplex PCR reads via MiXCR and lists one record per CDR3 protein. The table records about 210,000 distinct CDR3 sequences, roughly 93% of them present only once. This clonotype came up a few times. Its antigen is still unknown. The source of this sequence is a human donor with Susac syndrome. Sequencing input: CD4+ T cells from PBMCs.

This CDR3 reads CASSLRGGWPQHF. The DNA of the CDR3 is TGTGCCAGCAGTTTACGCGGGGGATGGCCCCAGCATTTT. The chain is built from TRBV12-3 or TRBV12-4 and TRBJ1-5; possible D gene TRBD1, 5 bases. V lost 2 bases and J lost 9, with 11 bases in between. The CDR3 contains 13 residues.